The rows below give T cell receptor beta chains drawn from one sample of a study of a mutant IDH1 vaccine in newly diagnosed glioma. The method was immunoSEQ multiplex PCR; TCRdb's version includes in-frame clones alone and lacks a portion of them. The table has 60,000 or so clones, approximately 79% seen once; the top ten hold approximately 2.8%. The antigens these receptors bind are not known. This sample comprised PBMCs, obtained from a glioma patient whose treatment included an IDH1 peptide vaccine. Receptor source: a woman aged 18 to 35 with glioma. Some clones in this sample may be carry-over from other donors' samples. The CDR3 runs from the conserved cysteine through the conserved F or W. Fields, in order: D gene, clone size, V gene, J gene, CDR3 DNA, CDR3 protein. A D gene is named only where the DNA matches it firmly. Clone size, where shown, is once, few, many, or a class for clones that have expanded.

NA	NA	TRBV18	TRBJ1-2	TGTGCCAGCTCACCAAAGACAGACTATGGCTACACCTTC	CASSPKTDYGYTF
NA	once	TRBV5-1	TRBJ1-3	TGCGCCAGCAGCTTCCGGGACATGGGAAACCCAGCAGGAGGAAACACCATATATTTT	CASSFRDMGNPAGGNTIYF
NA	NA	TRBV10-1	TRBJ2-7	TGCGCCAGCAGACAGGGTCACAGGAGCGAGCAGTACTTC	CASRQGHRSEQYF
NA	NA	TRBV5-1	TRBJ1-1	TGCGCCAGCAGCTTGGGGGAGGCGGTCCTAAAGAACACTGAAGCTTTCTTT	CASSLGEAVLKNTEAFF
TRBD2	few	TRBV4-1	TRBJ2-7	TGCGCCAGCAGCCACACCGGGACTAGTGACGAGCAGTACTTC	CASSHTGTSDEQYF
TRBD2	NA	TRBV4-3	TRBJ2-1	TGCGCCAGCAGCCAAGAAGTTAGCGGGGGGTACAATGAGCAGTTCTTC	CASSQEVSGGYNEQFF
NA	NA	TRBV30	TRBJ2-2	TGTGCCTGGAACTCGGGATTTTTCACCGGGGAGCTGTTTTTT	CAWNSGFFTGELFF
NA	NA	TRBV11-1	TRBJ2-7	TGTGCCAGCAGCCCGTTGGGGGTCGGCTACGAGCAGTACTTC	CASSPLGVGYEQYF
TRBD1	NA	TRBV30	TRBJ1-2	TGTGCCTGGAGGGTCGGGACAGGGGGCGGGTATGGCTACACCTTC	CAWRVGTGGGYGYTF
TRBD1	NA	TRBV5-4	TRBJ2-7	TGTGCCAGCAGCCCCTCAACAGGGGAATCCTACGAGCAGTACTTC	CASSPSTGESYEQYF
TRBD2	NA	TRBV7-9	TRBJ2-1	TGTGCCAGCAGCAAACTAGCGGGGGGCTACAATGAGCAGTTCTTC	CASSKLAGGYNEQFF
NA	NA	TRBV27	TRBJ2-5	TGTGCCAGCAGTTTTGTGGGCGGGCAAGAGACCCAGTACTTC	CASSFVGGQETQYF
NA	NA	TRBV29-1	TRBJ2-7	TGCAGCGTTTTATCCGGGAGACCAACCTACGAGCAGTACTTC	CSVLSGRPTYEQYF
NA	NA	TRBV6-1	TRBJ1-1	TGTGCCAGCAGTGAACAGGGCTGGGGGATGAACACTGAAGCTTTCTTT	CASSEQGWGMNTEAFF
TRBD1	NA	TRBV5-1	TRBJ1-2	TGCGCCAGCAGTAGTGAAGTGAGACAGGGAAATGGCTACACCTTC	CASSSEVRQGNGYTF